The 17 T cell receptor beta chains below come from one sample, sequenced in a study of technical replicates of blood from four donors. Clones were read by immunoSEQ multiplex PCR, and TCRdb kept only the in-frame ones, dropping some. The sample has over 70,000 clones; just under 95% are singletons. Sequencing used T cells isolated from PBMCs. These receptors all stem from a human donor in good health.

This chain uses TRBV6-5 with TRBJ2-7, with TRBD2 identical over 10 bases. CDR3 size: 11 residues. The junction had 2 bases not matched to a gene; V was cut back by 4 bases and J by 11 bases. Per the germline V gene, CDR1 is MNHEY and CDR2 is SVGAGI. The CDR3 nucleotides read TGTGCCAGCAGTTTGGGGACTAGCGAGTACTTC. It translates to CASSLGTSEYF.

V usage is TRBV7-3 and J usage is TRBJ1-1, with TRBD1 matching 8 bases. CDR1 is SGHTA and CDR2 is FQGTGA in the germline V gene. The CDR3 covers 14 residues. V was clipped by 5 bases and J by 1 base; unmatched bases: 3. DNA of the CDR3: TGTGCCAGCAGCCCGGGACAGGCGAACACTGAAGCTTTCTTT. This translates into CASSPGQANTEAFF.

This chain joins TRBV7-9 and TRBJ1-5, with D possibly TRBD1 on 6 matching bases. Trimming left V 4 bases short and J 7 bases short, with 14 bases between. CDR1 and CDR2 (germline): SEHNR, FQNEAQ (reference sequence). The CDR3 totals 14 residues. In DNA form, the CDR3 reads TGTGCCAGCAGCTCCACGGGGGGCCACCAGCCCCAGCATTTT. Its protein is CASSSTGGHQPQHF.

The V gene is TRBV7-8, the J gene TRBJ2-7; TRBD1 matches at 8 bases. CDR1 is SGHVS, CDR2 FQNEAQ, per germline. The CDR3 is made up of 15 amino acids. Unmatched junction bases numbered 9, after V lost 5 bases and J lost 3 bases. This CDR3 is CASSITDRGNYEQYF. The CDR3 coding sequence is TGTGCCAGCAGCATCACTGACAGGGGCAACTACGAGCAGTACTTC.

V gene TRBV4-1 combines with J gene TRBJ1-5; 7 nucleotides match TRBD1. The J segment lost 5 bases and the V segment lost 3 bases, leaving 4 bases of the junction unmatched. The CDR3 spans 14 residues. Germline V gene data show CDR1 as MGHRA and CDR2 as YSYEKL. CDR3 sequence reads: CASSQIQGDQPQHF. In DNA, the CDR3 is TGCGCCAGCAGCCAGATTCAGGGGGATCAGCCCCAGCATTTT.

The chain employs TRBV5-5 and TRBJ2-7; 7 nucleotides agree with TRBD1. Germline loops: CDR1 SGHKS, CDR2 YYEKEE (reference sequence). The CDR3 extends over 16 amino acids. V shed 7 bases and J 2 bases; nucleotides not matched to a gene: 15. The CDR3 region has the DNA TGTGCCAGCGGACAATTGGACAGGAACAAGCCCTACGAGCAGTACTTC. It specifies CASGQLDRNKPYEQYF.

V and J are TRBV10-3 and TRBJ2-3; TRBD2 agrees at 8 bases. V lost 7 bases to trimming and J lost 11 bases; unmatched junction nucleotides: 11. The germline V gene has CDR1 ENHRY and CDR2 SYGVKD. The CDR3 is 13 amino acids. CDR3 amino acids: CAITGGPNGRQYF. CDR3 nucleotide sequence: TGTGCCATCACGGGAGGGCCGAATGGTCGGCAGTATTTT.

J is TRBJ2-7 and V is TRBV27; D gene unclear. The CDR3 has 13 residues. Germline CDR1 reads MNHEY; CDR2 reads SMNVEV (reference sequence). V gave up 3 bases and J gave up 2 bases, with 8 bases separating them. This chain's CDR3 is CASSLGRPYEQYF. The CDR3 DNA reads TGTGCCAGCAGTTTGGGCAGACCCTACGAGCAGTACTTC.

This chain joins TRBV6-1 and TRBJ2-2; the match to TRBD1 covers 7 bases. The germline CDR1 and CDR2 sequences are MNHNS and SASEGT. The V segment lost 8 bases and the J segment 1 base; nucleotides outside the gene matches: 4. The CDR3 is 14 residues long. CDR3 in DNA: TGTGCCAGCCGGGACAGCCTGAACACCGGGGAGCTGTTTTTT. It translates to CASRDSLNTGELFF.

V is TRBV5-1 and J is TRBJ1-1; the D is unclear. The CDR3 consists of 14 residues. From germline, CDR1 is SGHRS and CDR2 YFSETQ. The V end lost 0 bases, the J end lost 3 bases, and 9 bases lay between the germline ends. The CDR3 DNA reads TGCGCCAGCAGCTTGGTGTTGGAGGACACTGAAGCTTTCTTT. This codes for CASSLVLEDTEAFF.

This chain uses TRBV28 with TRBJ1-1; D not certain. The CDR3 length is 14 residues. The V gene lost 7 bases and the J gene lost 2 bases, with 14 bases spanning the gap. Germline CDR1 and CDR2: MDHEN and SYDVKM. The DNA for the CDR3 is TGTGCCAGCACAACGGGAGGCGCCAACACTGAAGCTTTCTTT. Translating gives CASTTGGANTEAFF.

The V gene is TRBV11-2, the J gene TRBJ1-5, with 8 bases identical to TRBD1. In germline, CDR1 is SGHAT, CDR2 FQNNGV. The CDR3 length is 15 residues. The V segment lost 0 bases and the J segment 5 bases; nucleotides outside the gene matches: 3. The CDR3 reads CASSLDRGLYQPQHF. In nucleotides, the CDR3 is TGTGCCAGCAGCTTAGACAGGGGGCTTTATCAGCCCCAGCATTTT.

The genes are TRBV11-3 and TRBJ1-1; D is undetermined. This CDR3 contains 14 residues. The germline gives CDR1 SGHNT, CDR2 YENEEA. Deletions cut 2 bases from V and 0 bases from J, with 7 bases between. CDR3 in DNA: TGTGCCAGCAGCTTAACAAGTTTGAACACTGAAGCTTTCTTT. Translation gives CASSLTSLNTEAFF.

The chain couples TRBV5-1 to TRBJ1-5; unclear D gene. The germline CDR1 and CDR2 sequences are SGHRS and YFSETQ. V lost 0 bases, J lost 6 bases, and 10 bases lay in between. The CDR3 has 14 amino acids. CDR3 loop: CASSLGDSSQPQHF. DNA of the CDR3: TGCGCCAGCAGCTTGGGCGACTCTTCTCAGCCCCAGCATTTT.

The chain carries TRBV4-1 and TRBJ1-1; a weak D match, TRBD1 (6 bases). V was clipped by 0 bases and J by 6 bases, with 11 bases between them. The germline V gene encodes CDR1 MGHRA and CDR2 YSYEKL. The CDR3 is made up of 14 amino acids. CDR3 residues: CASSQDTGWAEAFF. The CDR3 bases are TGCGCCAGCAGCCAAGACACAGGGTGGGCTGAAGCTTTCTTT.

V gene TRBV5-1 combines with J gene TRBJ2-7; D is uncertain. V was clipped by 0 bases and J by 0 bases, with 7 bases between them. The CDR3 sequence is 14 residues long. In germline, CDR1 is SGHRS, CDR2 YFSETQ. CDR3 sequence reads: CASSLGGFSYEQYF. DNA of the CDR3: TGCGCCAGCAGCTTGGGCGGCTTCTCCTACGAGCAGTACTTC.

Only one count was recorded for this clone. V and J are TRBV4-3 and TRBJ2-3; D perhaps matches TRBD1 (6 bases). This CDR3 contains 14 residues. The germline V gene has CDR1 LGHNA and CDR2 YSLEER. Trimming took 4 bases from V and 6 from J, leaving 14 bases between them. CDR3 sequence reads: CASSPSQGGDTQYF. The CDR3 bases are TGCGCCAGCAGCCCTTCACAGGGTGGGGATACGCAGTATTTT.